This T cell receptor beta chain was profiled in a study of T-cell reconstitution after alpha-beta-depleted transplantation in children. General study results and limits: Expanded graft clones, several hundred of them, were reportedly the source of alpha-beta T cells about two months after transplant. Some patients owed their high day-60 TCRbeta diversity to surviving recipient T cells and thymic progenitors.

The CDR3 consists of 13 residues. V shed 4 bases and J 5 bases; nucleotides not matched to a gene: 3. Molecular barcoding with unique molecular identifiers was used for the TCRbeta library. TCRdb redid the calling of the PCR reads with MiXCR, one entry per CDR3 protein. Here the sample spans about 260,000 distinct CDR3 sequences, around 10% being singletons. This clonotype occurred many times. The antigen is unknown. This chain uses TRBV12-3 or TRBV12-4 with TRBJ2-5; 8 bases line up with TRBD1. This TCR was recovered from a male patient aged 2 to 9 who had a stem cell transplant for chronic granulomatous disease, so the T cells may come from the graft donor. The source was peripheral blood, collected 180 days after TCRalphabeta/CD19-depleted stem cell transplant. CDR3 sequence: CASSSGGLETQYF. The CDR3 coding sequence is TGTGCCAGCAGTTCAGGGGGCTTGGAGACCCAGTACTTC.